This T cell receptor beta chain was profiled in a study of regulatory T cells in long-lasting Graves disease. This CDR3 has 14 residues. With 5 bases removed from V and 2 bases from J, the gap between germline ends came to 12 bases. Germline lookup yields CDR1 DFQATT and CDR2 SNEGSKA (reference sequence). Building of the TCR beta libraries involved iRepertoire HTBI primers and Arm-PCR of CDR3 regions. TCRdb analysed the multiplex PCR reads with MiXCR anew, one entry per CDR3 protein. The table has 350,000 to 550,000 distinct CDR3 sequences, roughly 15% seen once; the top ten hold under 30%. Time point: newly diagnosed GD, antithyroid drugs for less than 3 months. The TCR library was made from RNA that had been extracted from PBMCs in TRIzol. The same sample was also studied in work on T cells in Graves' hyperthyroidism and ophthalmopathy. From that paper: Every diagnosis used clinical symptoms, serum thyroxine and TRAb, thyroid ultrasound and orbital computed tomography.

The source was peripheral blood mononuclear cells (PBMCs), collected at new diagnosis, from a patient treated with antithyroid drugs. The TCR comes from a woman under 30 with Graves disease. V is TRBV20-1 and J is TRBJ2-2; D is possibly TRBD2 (6 bases). This CDR3 reads CSAGDSLNTGELFF. The CDR3 DNA sequence: TGCAGTGCTGGGGACTCCCTAAACACCGGGGAGCTGTTTTTT.